This passage covers 11 T cell receptor beta chains from one sample sequenced in a study of blood T cell repertoires in COVID-19. TCRdb keeps only in-frame clones here, not all; method: immunoSEQ multiplex PCR. Among 55,000 to 60,000 clones listed, approximately 84% were seen once. The sample taken for sequencing was peripheral blood. All receptors come from a man between 65 and 85 years old with active COVID-19.

V and J are TRBV18 and TRBJ1-5, with D perhaps TRBD1 (6 bases). Germline assignment: CDR1 KGHSH and CDR2 LQKENI. With 3 bases removed from V and 6 bases from J, the gap between germline ends came to 9 bases. The CDR3 is 13 amino acids. The CDR3 nucleotides are TGTGCCAGCTCACCGGGGGCCGGTCAGCCCCAGCATTTT. Protein sequence: CASSPGAGQPQHF.

V is TRBV5-4 and J is TRBJ2-1; maybe TRBD2 (5 bases). V was pared by 0 bases and J by 3 bases, with 7 bases between. Per germline, CDR1 SGHNT and CDR2 YYREEE (reference sequence). The CDR3 is 14 amino acids. CDR3 amino acids: CASSLVTSYNEQFF. The CDR3 DNA reads as TGTGCCAGCAGCTTGGTCACTAGCTACAATGAGCAGTTCTTC.

This chain joins TRBV6-5 and TRBJ2-1; D perhaps matches TRBD2 (6 bases). The CDR3 length is 14 residues. Trimming removed 7 bases at V and 8 bases at J, with 18 bases between. Germline-derived CDR1 and CDR2 are MNHEY and SVGAGI. The CDR3 DNA is TGTGCCAGCAATCGACTAGGGCGAGGGGATGAGCAGTTCTTC. Amino acids: CASNRLGRGDEQFF.

This chain joins TRBV28 and TRBJ1-2; a weak D match, TRBD1 (5 bases). V lost 6 bases and J 5 bases, leaving 16 bases between the germline ends. Per the germline V gene, CDR1 is MDHEN and CDR2 is SYDVKM. This CDR3 region has 14 residues. The CDR3, as DNA: TGTGCCAGCAGGCAGGGCGCCAGGAAGTATGGCTACACCTTC. It translates to CASRQGARKYGYTF.

The chain couples TRBV5-4 to TRBJ2-4, with 8 bases identical to TRBD1. From germline, CDR1 is SGHNT and CDR2 YYREEE (reference sequence). V was clipped by 4 bases and J by 7 bases; unmatched bases: 13. This CDR3 is 16 amino acids long. CDR3 residues: CASSKGQATPLNIQYF. The CDR3 coding sequence is TGTGCCAGCAGCAAGGGACAGGCGACGCCACTGAACATTCAGTACTTC.

The chain is built from TRBV24-1 and TRBJ1-5, with unresolved D. V shed 6 bases and J shed 5 bases, with 10 bases lying between them. The CDR3 covers 13 residues. The V gene's germline CDR1 is KGHDR and CDR2 SFDVKD. Here the CDR3 reads CATSQTADQPQHF. CDR3 DNA sequence: TGTGCCACCAGTCAAACCGCAGATCAGCCCCAGCATTTT.

The V and J genes are TRBV18 and TRBJ2-1; 7 bases fit TRBD2. V was clipped by 3 bases and J by 11 bases; unmatched bases: 7. Germline V gives CDR1 KGHSH, CDR2 LQKENI. The CDR3 covers 13 residues. CDR3 bases: TGTGCCAGCTCACCGTTGGAAGCGGGACAGCAGTTCTTC. Translating it yields CASSPLEAGQQFF.

The V gene is TRBV5-1, the J gene TRBJ1-2, with 9 bases aligning to TRBD1. V trimming: 4 bases; J trimming: 1 base; junction bases outside the gene matches: 5. CDR1 is SGHRS and CDR2 is YFSETQ in the germline V gene. The CDR3 consists of 15 residues. The CDR3, as DNA: TGCGCCAGCAGCCCGCAGACAGGGGGTAACTATGGCTACACCTTC. Translated: CASSPQTGGNYGYTF.

V is TRBV5-4 and J is TRBJ2-7, with D perhaps TRBD1 (5 bases). V was cut by 4 bases and J by 2 bases, with 10 bases left in between. The germline V gene encodes CDR1 SGHNT and CDR2 YYREEE (reference sequence). The CDR3 extends over 13 amino acids. In DNA, the CDR3 is TGTGCCAGCAGCCAGGGAACAACCTACGAGCAGTACTTC. Protein sequence: CASSQGTTYEQYF.

The chain uses TRBV18 and TRBJ1-4; 11 nucleotides line up with TRBD1. The junction had 6 bases not matched to a gene; V was cut back by 5 bases and J by 4 bases. Germline V gene sequence: CDR1 KGHSH, CDR2 LQKENI. The CDR3 length is 16 residues. The CDR3 coding sequence is TGTGCCAGCTCATACAGGACAGGGGGCAATAATGAAAAACTGTTTTTT. Translated: CASSYRTGGNNEKLFF.

The genes are TRBV27 and TRBJ1-2; D might be TRBD1 (5 bases). Germline values: CDR1 MNHEY, CDR2 SMNVEV (reference sequence). V lost 8 bases, J lost 0 bases, and 13 bases lay in between. This CDR3 spans 14 amino acids. For the CDR3, the DNA is TGTGCCAGCGGCCATCCGACAGCTAACTATGGCTACACCTTC. The encoded protein is CASGHPTANYGYTF.